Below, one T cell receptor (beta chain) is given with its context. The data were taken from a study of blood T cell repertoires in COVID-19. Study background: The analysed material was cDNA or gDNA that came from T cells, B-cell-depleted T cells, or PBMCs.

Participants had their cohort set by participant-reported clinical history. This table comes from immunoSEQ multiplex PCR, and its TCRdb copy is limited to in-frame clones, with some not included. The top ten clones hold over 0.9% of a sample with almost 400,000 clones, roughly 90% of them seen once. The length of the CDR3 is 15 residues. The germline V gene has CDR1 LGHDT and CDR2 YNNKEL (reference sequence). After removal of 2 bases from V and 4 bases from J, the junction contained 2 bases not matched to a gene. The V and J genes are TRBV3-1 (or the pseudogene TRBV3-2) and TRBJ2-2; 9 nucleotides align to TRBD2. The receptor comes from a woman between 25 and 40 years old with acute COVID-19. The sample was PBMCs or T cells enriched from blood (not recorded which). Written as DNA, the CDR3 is TGTGCCAGCAGCCAACGACTAGCGGTCACCGGGGAGCTGTTTTTT. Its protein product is CASSQRLAVTGELFF.